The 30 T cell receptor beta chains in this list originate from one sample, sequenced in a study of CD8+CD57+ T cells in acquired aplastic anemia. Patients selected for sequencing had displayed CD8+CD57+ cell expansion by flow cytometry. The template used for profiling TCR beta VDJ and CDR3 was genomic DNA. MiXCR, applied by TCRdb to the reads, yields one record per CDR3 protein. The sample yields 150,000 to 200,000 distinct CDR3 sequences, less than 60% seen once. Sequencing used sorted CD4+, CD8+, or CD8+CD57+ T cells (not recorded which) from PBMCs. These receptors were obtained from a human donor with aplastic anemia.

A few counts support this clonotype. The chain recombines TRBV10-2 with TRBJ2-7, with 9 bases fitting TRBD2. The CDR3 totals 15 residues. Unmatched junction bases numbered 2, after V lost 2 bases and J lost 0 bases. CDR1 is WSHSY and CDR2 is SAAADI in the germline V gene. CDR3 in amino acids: CASSELAGSSYEQYF. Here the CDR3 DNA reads TGCGCCAGCAGTGAGCTAGCGGGGAGCTCCTACGAGCAGTACTTC.

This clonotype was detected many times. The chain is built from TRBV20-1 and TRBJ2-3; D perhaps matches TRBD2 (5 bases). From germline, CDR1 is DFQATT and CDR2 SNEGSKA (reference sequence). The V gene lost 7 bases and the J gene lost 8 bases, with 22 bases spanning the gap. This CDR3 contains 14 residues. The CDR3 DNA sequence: TGCAGTGGGAGATCGAACTGGAAAGGAGGTACGCAGTATTTT. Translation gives CSGRSNWKGGTQYF.

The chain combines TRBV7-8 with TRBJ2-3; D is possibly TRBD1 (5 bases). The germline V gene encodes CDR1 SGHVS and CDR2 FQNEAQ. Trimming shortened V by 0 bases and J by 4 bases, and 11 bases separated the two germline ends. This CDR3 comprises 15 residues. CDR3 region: CASSLAGVGADTQYF. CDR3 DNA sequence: TGTGCCAGCAGCTTAGCAGGGGTAGGCGCAGATACGCAGTATTTT. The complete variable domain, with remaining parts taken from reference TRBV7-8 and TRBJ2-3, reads GAGVSQSPRYKVAKRGQDVALRCDPISGHVSLFWYQQALGQGPEFLTYFQNEAQLDKSGLPSDRFFAERPEGSVSTLKIQRTQQEDSAVYLCASSLAGVGADTQYFGPGTRLTVL.

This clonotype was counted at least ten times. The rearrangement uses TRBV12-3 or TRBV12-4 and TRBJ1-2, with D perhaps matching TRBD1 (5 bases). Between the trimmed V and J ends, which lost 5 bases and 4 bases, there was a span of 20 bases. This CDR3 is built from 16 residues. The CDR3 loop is CASSPRTGRLFYGYTF. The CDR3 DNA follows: TGTGCCAGCAGTCCACGGACGGGACGGCTGTTCTATGGCTACACCTTC.

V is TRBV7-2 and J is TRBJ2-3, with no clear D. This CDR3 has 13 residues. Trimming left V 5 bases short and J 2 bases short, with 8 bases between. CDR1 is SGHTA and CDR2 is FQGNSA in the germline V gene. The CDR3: CASSRLFTDTQYF. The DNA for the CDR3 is TGTGCCAGCAGCCGACTGTTCACAGATACGCAGTATTTT.

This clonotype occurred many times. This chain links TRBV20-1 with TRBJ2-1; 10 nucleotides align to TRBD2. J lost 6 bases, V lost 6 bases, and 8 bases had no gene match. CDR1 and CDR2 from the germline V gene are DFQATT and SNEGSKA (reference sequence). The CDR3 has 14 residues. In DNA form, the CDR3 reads TGCAGTGCCGTTTCTAGCGGGAGAAGCAATGAGCAGTTCTTC. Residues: CSAVSSGRSNEQFF.

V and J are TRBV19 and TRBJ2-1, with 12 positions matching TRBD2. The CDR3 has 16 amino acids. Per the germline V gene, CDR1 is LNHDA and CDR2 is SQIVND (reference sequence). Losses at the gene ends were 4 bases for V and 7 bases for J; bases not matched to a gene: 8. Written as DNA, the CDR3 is TGTGCCAGTAGTACGTATCTAGCGGGGGGGAAAAATGAGCAGTTCTTC. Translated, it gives CASSTYLAGGKNEQFF.

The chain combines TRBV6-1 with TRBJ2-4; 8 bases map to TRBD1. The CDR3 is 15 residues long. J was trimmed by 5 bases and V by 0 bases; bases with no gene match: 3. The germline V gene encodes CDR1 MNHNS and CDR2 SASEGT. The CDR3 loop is CASSEAQQGENIQYF. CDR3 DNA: TGTGCCAGCAGTGAAGCGCAACAGGGGGAAAACATTCAGTACTTC.

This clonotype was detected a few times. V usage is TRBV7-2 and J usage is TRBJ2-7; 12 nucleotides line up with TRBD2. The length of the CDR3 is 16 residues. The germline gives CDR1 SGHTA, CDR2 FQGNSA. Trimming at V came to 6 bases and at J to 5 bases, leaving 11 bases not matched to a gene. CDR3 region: CASSFAPRLAGDEQYF. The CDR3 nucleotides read TGTGCCAGCAGTTTTGCCCCAAGACTAGCGGGAGACGAGCAGTACTTC.

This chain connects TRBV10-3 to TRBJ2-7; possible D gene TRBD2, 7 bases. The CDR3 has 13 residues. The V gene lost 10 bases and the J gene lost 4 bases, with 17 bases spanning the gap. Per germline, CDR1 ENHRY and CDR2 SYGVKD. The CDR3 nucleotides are TGTGCCACGTCCCGGGGGGCCGGTTACGAGCAGTACTTC. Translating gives CATSRGAGYEQYF.

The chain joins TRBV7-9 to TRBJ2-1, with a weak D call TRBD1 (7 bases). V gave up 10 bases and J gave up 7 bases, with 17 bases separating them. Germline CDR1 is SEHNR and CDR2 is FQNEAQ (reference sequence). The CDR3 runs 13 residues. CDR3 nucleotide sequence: TGTGCCACCCAGGAGGGGGCATATAATGAGCAGTTCTTC. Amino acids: CATQEGAYNEQFF.

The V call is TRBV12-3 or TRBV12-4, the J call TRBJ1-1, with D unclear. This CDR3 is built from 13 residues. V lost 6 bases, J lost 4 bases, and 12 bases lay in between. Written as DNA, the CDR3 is TGTGCCAGCAGCCTCACCCCAGGCACTGAAGCTTTCTTT. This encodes CASSLTPGTEAFF.

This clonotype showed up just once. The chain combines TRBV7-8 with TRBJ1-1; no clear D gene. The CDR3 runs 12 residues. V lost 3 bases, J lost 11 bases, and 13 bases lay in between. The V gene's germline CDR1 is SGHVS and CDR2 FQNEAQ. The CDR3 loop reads CASSFGAPPAFF. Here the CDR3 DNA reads TGTGCCAGCAGCTTTGGAGCGCCCCCCGCTTTCTTT.

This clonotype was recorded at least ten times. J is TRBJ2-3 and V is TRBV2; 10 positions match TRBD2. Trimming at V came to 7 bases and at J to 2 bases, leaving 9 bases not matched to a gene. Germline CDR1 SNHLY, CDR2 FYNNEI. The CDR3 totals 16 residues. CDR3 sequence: CASNQELAGSTDTQYF. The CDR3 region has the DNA TGTGCCAGCAATCAAGAACTAGCGGGATCCACAGATACGCAGTATTTT.

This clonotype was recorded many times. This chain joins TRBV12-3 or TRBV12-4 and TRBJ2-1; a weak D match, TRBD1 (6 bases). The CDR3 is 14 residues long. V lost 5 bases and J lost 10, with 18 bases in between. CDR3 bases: TGTGCCAGCAGTCCTGAGGGTAGCAGGGGAGAGCAGTTCTTC. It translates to CASSPEGSRGEQFF.

In nucleotides, the CDR3 is TGTGCCAGCAGTGTTGGGACAGATACGCAGTATTTT. The encoded protein is CASSVGTDTQYF. V usage is TRBV2 and J usage is TRBJ2-3; D gene uncertain. The length of the CDR3 is 12 residues. Trimming stripped 4 bases from V and 3 bases from J, with 5 bases between. Germline V lookup: CDR1 SNHLY, CDR2 FYNNEI.

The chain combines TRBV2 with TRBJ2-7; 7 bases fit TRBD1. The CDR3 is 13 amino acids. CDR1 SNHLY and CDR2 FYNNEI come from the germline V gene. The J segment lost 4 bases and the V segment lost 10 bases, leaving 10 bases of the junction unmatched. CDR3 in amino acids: CATRPDRQYEQYF. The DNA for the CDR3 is TGTGCCACCCGACCGGACAGGCAATACGAGCAGTACTTC. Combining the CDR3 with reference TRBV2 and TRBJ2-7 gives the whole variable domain EPEVTQTPSHQVTQMGQEVILRCVPISNHLYFYWYRQILGQKVEFLVSFYNNEISEKSEIFDDQFSVERPDGSNFTLKIRSTKLEDSAMYFCATRPDRQYEQYFGPGTRLTVT.

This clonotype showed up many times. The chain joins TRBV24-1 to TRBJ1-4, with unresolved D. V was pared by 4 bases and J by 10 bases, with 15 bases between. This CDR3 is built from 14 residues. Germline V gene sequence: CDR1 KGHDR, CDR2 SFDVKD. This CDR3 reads CATSDPSTDGKLFF. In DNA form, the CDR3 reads TGTGCCACCAGTGACCCATCAACGGACGGAAAACTGTTTTTT.

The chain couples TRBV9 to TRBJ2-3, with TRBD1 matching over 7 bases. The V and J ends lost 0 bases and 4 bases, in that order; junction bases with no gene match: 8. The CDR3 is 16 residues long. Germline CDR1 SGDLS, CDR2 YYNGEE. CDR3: CASSVVPKGTADTQYF. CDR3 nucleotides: TGTGCCAGCAGCGTAGTACCCAAGGGGACAGCAGATACGCAGTATTTT.

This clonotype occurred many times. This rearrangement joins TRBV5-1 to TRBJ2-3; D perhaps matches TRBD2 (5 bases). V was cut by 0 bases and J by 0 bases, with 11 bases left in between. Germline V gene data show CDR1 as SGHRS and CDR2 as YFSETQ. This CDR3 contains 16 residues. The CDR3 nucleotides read TGCGCCAGCAGCTTGGCTGTCGAGCGGAGCACAGATACGCAGTATTTT. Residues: CASSLAVERSTDTQYF.

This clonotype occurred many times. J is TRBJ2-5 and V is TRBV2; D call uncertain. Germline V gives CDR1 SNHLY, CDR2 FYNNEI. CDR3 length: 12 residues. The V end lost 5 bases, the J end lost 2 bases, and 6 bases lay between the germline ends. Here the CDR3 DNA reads TGTGCCAGCAGTACTACTCAAGAGACCCAGTACTTC. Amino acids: CASSTTQETQYF.

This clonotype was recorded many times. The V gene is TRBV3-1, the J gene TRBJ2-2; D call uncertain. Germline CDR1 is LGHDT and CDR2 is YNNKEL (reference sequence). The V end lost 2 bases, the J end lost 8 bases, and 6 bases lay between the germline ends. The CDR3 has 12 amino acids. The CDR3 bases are TGTGCCAGCAGCCAATTGGGTGGGGAGCTGTTTTTT. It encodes CASSQLGGELFF. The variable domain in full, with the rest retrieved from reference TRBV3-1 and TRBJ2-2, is DTAVSQTPKYLVTQMGNDKSIKCEQNLGHDTMYWYKQDSKKFLKIMFSYNNKELIINETVPNRFSPKSPDKAHLNLHINSLELGDSAVYFCASSQLGGELFFGEGSRLTVL.

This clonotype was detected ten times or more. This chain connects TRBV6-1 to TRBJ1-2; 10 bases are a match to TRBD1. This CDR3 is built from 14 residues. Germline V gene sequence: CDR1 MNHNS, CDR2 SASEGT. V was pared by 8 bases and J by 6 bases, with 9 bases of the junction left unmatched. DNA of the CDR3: TGTGCCAGCGCCGGGGGGGACAGGGGCCATGGCTACACCTTC. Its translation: CASAGGDRGHGYTF.

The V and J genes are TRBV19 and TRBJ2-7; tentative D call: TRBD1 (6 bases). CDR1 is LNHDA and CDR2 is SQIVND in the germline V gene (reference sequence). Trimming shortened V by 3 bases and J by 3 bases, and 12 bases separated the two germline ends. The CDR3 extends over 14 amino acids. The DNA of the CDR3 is TGTGCCAGTAGTATTACGGGACAAAGCTACGAGCAGTACTTC. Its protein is CASSITGQSYEQYF.

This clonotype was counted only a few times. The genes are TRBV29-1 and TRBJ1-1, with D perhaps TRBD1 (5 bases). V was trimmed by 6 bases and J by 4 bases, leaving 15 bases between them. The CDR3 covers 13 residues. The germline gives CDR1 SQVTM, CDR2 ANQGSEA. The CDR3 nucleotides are TGCAGCGTAACTGCAGGGAGGAGCACTGAAGCTTTCTTT. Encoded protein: CSVTAGRSTEAFF.

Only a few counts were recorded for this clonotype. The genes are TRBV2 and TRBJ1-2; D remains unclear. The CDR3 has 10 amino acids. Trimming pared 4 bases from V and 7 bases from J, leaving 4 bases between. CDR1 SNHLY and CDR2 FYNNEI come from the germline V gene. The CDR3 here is CASSGPGYTF. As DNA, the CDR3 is TGTGCCAGCAGTGGACCTGGCTACACCTTC.

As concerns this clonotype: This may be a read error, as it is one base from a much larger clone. In DNA form, the CDR3 reads TGTGCCAGTAGTATGGCTACTAGCGGGAGCCTAGCCAAAAACTTTCAGTACTTC. Its translation: CASSMATSGSLAKNFQYF. The rearrangement joins TRBV19 to TRBJ2-4; 11 positions match TRBD2. The CDR3 has 18 residues. Germline loops: CDR1 LNHDA, CDR2 SQIVND (reference sequence). Together with reference TRBV19 and TRBJ2-4, the CDR3 gives the full variable domain: DGGITQSPKYLFRKEGQNVTLSCEQNLNHDAMYWYRQDPGQGLRLIYYSQIVNDFQKGDIAEGYSVSREKKESFPLTVTSAQKNPTAFYLCASSMATSGSLAKNFQYFGAGTRLSVL.

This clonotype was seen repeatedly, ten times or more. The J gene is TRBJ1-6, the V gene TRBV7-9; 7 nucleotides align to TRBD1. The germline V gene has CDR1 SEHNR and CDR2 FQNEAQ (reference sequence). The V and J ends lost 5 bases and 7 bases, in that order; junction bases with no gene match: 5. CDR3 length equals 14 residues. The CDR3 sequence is CASSRRGGNSPLHF. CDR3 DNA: TGTGCCAGCAGCCGCAGGGGGGGAAATTCACCCCTCCACTTT.

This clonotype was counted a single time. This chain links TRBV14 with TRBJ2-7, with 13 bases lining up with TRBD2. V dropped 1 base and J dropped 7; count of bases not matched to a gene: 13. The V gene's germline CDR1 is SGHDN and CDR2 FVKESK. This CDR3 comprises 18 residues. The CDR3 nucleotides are TGTGCCAGCAGCCAAGGGATTTTTCGACTAGCGGGAGGATTTGAGCAGTACTTC. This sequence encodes CASSQGIFRLAGGFEQYF.

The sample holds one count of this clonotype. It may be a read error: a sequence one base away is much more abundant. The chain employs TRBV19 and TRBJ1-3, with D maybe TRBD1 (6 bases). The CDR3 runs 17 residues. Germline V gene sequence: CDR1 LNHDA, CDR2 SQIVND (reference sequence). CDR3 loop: CASSIAPQGASENTIYF. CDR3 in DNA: TGTGCCAGTAGTATAGCCCCACAGGGCGCCTCTGAAAACACCATATATTTT.